Below are 8 T cell receptor beta chains sequenced from a single sample in a study of spatial heterogeneity in lung cancer. Sample time point: sample taken at primary tumor resection. No cells were sorted before sequencing. The whole RNA sequenced was extracted from tumor, nontumor lung or frozen PBMC. TCRdb passed the 5' RACE reads through MiXCR, listing each CDR3 protein once. There are roughly 48,000 distinct CDR3 sequences in the sample; under 6% occur only once, and 11% lies in the top ten. This sample comprised PBMCs, obtained at surgery. These receptors all come from a male donor with early-stage non-small cell lung cancer.

This clonotype has a count of ten or more. The J gene is TRBJ2-7, the V gene TRBV28; D ambiguous. Deletions cut 3 bases from V and 3 bases from J, with 9 bases between. CDR1 is MDHEN, CDR2 SYDVKM, per germline. The CDR3 contains 13 residues. The CDR3 sequence: CASSFQDYYEQYF. CDR3 sequence (DNA): TGTGCCAGCAGTTTTCAGGATTACTACGAGCAGTACTTC.

This clonotype was counted a few times. This chain links TRBV5-4 with TRBJ2-7; maybe TRBD2 (6 bases). Deletions cut 3 bases from V and 1 base from J, with 11 bases between. The CDR3 spans 14 residues. CDR1 is SGHNT and CDR2 is YYREEE in the germline V gene (reference sequence). CDR3 sequence (DNA): TGTGCCAGCAGCTCCGGGACTCTGTCCTACGAGCAGTACTTC. It codes for CASSSGTLSYEQYF.

This clonotype has ten or more counts. This rearrangement joins TRBV3-1 to TRBJ2-3; 7 bases fit TRBD2. The CDR3 covers 15 residues. Germline V gene sequence: CDR1 LGHDT, CDR2 YNNKEL (reference sequence). The V segment lost 0 bases and the J segment 4 bases; nucleotides outside the gene matches: 4. CDR3 nucleotides: TGTGCCAGCAGCCAAGAGGGAGGGCCGGCAGATACGCAGTATTTT. Amino acids: CASSQEGGPADTQYF.

This clonotype was recorded many times. The rearrangement joins TRBV7-2 to TRBJ2-1; 8 bases align to TRBD2. The CDR3 sequence is 16 residues long. Germline-derived CDR1 and CDR2 are SGHTA and FQGNSA. V gave up 5 bases and J gave up 4 bases; unmatched junction bases: 10. This CDR3 is CASSIGWSGGYNEQFF. The CDR3 nucleotides read TGTGCCAGCAGCATAGGTTGGAGCGGGGGATACAATGAGCAGTTCTTC.

In its sample, this clonotype was seen many times. The chain couples TRBV20-1 to TRBJ1-2; 8 bases agree with TRBD1. This CDR3 region has 15 residues. With 0 bases clipped from V and 4 bases from J, the junction kept 7 bases outside the gene matches. Germline CDR1 reads DFQATT; CDR2 reads SNEGSKA (reference sequence). The CDR3 DNA sequence: TGCAGTGCTAGAGACCCGACAGGGGTGGTCTATGGCTACACCTTC. It codes for CSARDPTGVVYGYTF.

This clonotype was detected many times. This chain links TRBV3-1 with TRBJ2-3, with 7 nucleotides matching TRBD2. The V gene's germline CDR1 is LGHDT and CDR2 YNNKEL (reference sequence). The CDR3 has 14 residues. V lost 0 bases and J lost 6; bases outside the gene matches: 3. In DNA form, the CDR3 reads TGTGCCAGCAGCCAAGAGACTAGCATTGATACGCAGTATTTT. Translating it yields CASSQETSIDTQYF.

This clonotype was detected many times. CDR3 sequence: CASSQGGFNQPQHF. The DNA of the CDR3 is TGCGCCAGCAGCCAAGGAGGCTTTAATCAGCCCCAGCATTTT. The J gene is TRBJ1-5, the V gene TRBV4-1; D is undetermined. Per germline, CDR1 MGHRA and CDR2 YSYEKL. The CDR3 sequence is 14 residues long. The V gene lost 1 base and the J gene lost 4 bases, with 8 bases spanning the gap.

This clonotype was counted many times. This chain links TRBV12-3 or TRBV12-4 with TRBJ2-2; 10 bases line up with TRBD2. This CDR3 has 15 residues. The junction had 4 bases not matched to a gene; V was cut back by 4 bases and J by 5 bases. CDR3: CASSSGLAVTGELFF. CDR3 in DNA: TGTGCCAGCAGTTCCGGACTAGCGGTAACCGGGGAGCTGTTTTTT.